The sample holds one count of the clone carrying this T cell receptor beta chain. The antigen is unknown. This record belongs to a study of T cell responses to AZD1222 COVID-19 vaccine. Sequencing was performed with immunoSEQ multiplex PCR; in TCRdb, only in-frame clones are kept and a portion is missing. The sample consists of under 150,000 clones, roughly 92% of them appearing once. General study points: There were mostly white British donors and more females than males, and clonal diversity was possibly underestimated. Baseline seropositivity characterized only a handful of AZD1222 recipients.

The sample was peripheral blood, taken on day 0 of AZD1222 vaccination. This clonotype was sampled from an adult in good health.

The DNA of the CDR3 is TGTGCCAGCAGTTATGAAGGGGGGAGGGCCGAGCAGTACTTC. It is translated as CASSYEGGRAEQYF. The V gene is TRBV6-5, the J gene TRBJ2-7; TRBD2 might be the D (7 bases). The CDR3 runs 14 residues. V dropped 3 bases and J dropped 6 bases, with 15 bases sitting between them. Germline-derived CDR1 and CDR2 are MNHEY and SVGAGI.